The clone carrying this T cell receptor (beta chain) was seen a single time. In the authors' workflow: From reference gene primer amplification, estimates of nucleated cell counts were derived. Method: immunoSEQ multiplex PCR; TCRdb's copy keeps in-frame clones and lacks some. V, J and clone size reflect that table, while D and trimming were determined from the DNA. The repertoire has about 40,000 clones, roughly 82% of them found once; the top ten carry roughly 15%. This CDR3 comprises 12 residues. Germline CDR1 is PRHDT and CDR2 is FYEKMQ (reference sequence). The V and J ends lost 5 bases and 0 bases respectively, with 5 bases between them. The data belong to a study of blood T cell repertoires in COVID-19. Study-level background: Donors in the United States, Italy and Spain gave samples during acute or convalescent COVID-19. Sources were T cells, B-cell-depleted T cells, or PBMCs; the material itself was cDNA or gDNA.

Sequenced material: peripheral blood. The chain uses TRBV13 and TRBJ2-7; D is ambiguous. This TCR was sampled from a man aged 50 to 60 with active or convalescent COVID-19. CDR3 sequence reads: CASSGSSYEQYF. CDR3 DNA sequence: TGTGCCAGCAGCGGCAGCTCCTACGAGCAGTACTTC.